This T cell receptor (beta chain) was observed in a study of OX40 agonist ivuxolimab in advanced cancers. Prior autoimmune disease or systemic immunosuppression barred patients. The assay was immunoSEQ multiplex PCR, and TCRdb's table has in-frame clones only and misses some. The sample gives some 73,000 clones, roughly nine tenths of which show up once; about 8% is in the top ten. Note on this clone: The sample contains more than one DNA sequence encoding this CDR3.

The ends lost 6 bases at V and 1 base at J; junction bases unmatched: 6. The CDR3 covers 16 residues. In germline, CDR1 is MNHEY, CDR2 SMNVEV (reference sequence). The chain couples TRBV27 to TRBJ2-5; TRBD2 matches at 12 bases. The sequence was obtained from an adult with an advanced solid tumor such as melanoma, head and neck, liver or kidney cancer. Sample: CD4+ or CD8+ T cells sorted from blood, taken in a trial of the OX40 agonist ivuxolimab. The CDR3 region is CASSLGLAGLQETQYF. CDR3 coding DNA: TGTGCCAGCAGCCTCGGACTAGCGGGGCTCCAAGAGACCCAGTACTTC.